Here is one T cell receptor beta chain with its context. V shed 3 bases and J shed 5 bases, with 13 bases lying between them. Germline V gene data show CDR1 as MNHEY and CDR2 as SMNVEV (reference sequence). This CDR3 is 14 amino acids long. MiXCR, run by TCRdb on the RT-PCR reads, gives a single entry per CDR3 protein. The sample includes about 200,000 distinct CDR3 sequences, 41% of them seen just once. This sample is drawn from a study of patients and donors after allogeneic stem cell transplantation. The source is a human donor who was either an allogeneic HSCT recipient or a stem cell or donor lymphocyte infusion donor (not recorded which). It is not recorded whose cells these are; they may come from a transplant donor. The specimen was blood, either unsorted or a sorted T cell fraction (not recorded which). The chain links TRBV27 to TRBJ2-5; no clear D gene. CDR3 sequence (DNA): TGTGCCAGCAGTTTTTCCACACGTGGTGAGACCCAGTACTTC. Its protein is CASSFSTRGETQYF.